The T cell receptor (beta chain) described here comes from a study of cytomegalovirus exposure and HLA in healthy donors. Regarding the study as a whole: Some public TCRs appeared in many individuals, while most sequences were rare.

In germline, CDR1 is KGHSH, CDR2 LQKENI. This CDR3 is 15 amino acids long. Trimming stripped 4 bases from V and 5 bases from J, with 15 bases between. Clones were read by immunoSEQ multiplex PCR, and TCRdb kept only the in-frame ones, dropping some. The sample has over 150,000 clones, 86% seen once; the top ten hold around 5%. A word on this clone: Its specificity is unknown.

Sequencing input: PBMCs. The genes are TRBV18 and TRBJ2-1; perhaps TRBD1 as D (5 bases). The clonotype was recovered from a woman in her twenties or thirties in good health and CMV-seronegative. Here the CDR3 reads CASSQDAGSNNEQFF. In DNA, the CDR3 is TGTGCCAGCTCACAGGACGCAGGGTCTAACAATGAGCAGTTCTTC.